Listed below are T cell receptor beta chains from one sample, sequenced in a study of T cell responses to AZD1222 COVID-19 vaccine. Libraries were prepared by immunoSEQ multiplex PCR; TCRdb keeps only in-frame clonotypes and omits some of them. The sample includes roughly 170,000 clones, about 92% seen only once; the top ten take roughly 0.9%. Sequencing was performed on peripheral blood, taken on day 0 of AZD1222 vaccination. Receptor source: an adult in good health. Each CDR3 is given with its conserved first and last residue. The order of the fields is J gene, D gene, V gene, clone size, CDR3 protein, CDR3 DNA. The D gene is left open where the match is weak. Size is omitted from some rows. Given values are once, few, many or a class for expanded clones.

j_call: TRBJ1-6; d_call: .; v_call: TRBV30; clone_size: .; cdr3_aa: CAWIQGSNSPLHF; cdr3_nt: TGTGCCTGGATCCAAGGGTCGAATTCACCCCTCCACTTT
j_call: TRBJ2-3; d_call: .; v_call: TRBV5-4; clone_size: once; cdr3_aa: CASSSTGTDTQYF; cdr3_nt: TGTGCCAGCAGCTCAACAGGGACAGATACGCAGTATTTT
j_call: TRBJ1-2; d_call: .; v_call: TRBV12-3/TRBV12-4; clone_size: .; cdr3_aa: CASAQGTLYGYTF; cdr3_nt: TGTGCCAGCGCACAGGGAACCCTCTATGGCTACACCTTC
j_call: TRBJ1-2; d_call: TRBD1; v_call: TRBV3-1/TRBV3-2; clone_size: .; cdr3_aa: CASSHHDRDNYGYTF; cdr3_nt: TGTGCCAGCAGCCATCACGACAGGGACAACTATGGCTACACCTTC
j_call: TRBJ1-6; d_call: .; v_call: TRBV11-2; clone_size: .; cdr3_aa: CASSWGRPDNSPLHF; cdr3_nt: TGTGCCAGCAGCTGGGGCAGACCCGATAATTCACCCCTCCACTTT
j_call: TRBJ1-1; d_call: .; v_call: TRBV9; clone_size: .; cdr3_aa: CASSVGGDPNTEAFF; cdr3_nt: TGTGCCAGTAGCGTAGGTGGGGACCCAAACACTGAAGCTTTCTTT
j_call: TRBJ2-1; d_call: TRBD2; v_call: TRBV4-2; clone_size: .; cdr3_aa: CASSQKRGGWNEQFF; cdr3_nt: TGTGCCAGCAGCCAGAAGCGGGGGGGCTGGAATGAGCAGTTCTTC
j_call: TRBJ1-2; d_call: .; v_call: TRBV7-9; clone_size: .; cdr3_aa: CASSLGRESNYGYTF; cdr3_nt: TGTGCCAGCAGCTTGGGGCGGGAGTCTAACTATGGCTACACCTTC
j_call: TRBJ1-5; d_call: .; v_call: TRBV6-6; clone_size: .; cdr3_aa: CASSYRQGGQPQHF; cdr3_nt: TGTGCCAGCAGTTACAGGCAGGGCGGCCAGCCCCAGCATTTT
j_call: TRBJ2-7; d_call: TRBD1; v_call: TRBV5-1; clone_size: .; cdr3_aa: CASSRITGTGYEQYF; cdr3_nt: TGCGCCAGCAGCCGAATAACCGGGACAGGTTACGAGCAGTACTTC
j_call: TRBJ2-1; d_call: .; v_call: TRBV10-2; clone_size: .; cdr3_aa: CASSATGPEYNEQFF; cdr3_nt: TGCGCCAGCAGTGCCACAGGCCCCGAGTACAATGAGCAGTTCTTC
j_call: TRBJ2-5; d_call: .; v_call: TRBV30; clone_size: .; cdr3_aa: CAWSKTSQETQYF; cdr3_nt: TGTGCCTGGAGTAAGACTAGTCAAGAGACCCAGTACTTC
j_call: TRBJ2-1; d_call: .; v_call: TRBV18; clone_size: .; cdr3_aa: CASSAGLGGNEQFF; cdr3_nt: TGTGCCAGCTCCGCCGGTCTTGGGGGCAATGAGCAGTTCTTC
j_call: TRBJ2-2; d_call: .; v_call: TRBV10-1; clone_size: .; cdr3_aa: CASSGGWGTGELFF; cdr3_nt: TGCGCCAGCAGTGGAGGGTGGGGCACCGGGGAGCTGTTTTTT
j_call: TRBJ2-3; d_call: .; v_call: TRBV2; clone_size: .; cdr3_aa: CASSGGSSTDTQYF; cdr3_nt: TGTGCCAGCAGTGGGGGATCTAGCACAGATACGCAGTATTTT
j_call: TRBJ2-1; d_call: TRBD2; v_call: TRBV19; clone_size: .; cdr3_aa: CASSPKRGIINEQFF; cdr3_nt: TGTGCCAGTAGTCCAAAGCGGGGGATTATCAATGAGCAGTTCTTC
j_call: TRBJ1-3; d_call: TRBD1; v_call: TRBV7-2; clone_size: .; cdr3_aa: CASSLGMGQGNTIYF; cdr3_nt: TGTGCCAGCAGCCTAGGGATGGGACAGGGAAACACCATATATTTT
j_call: TRBJ1-2; d_call: .; v_call: TRBV12-3/TRBV12-4; clone_size: .; cdr3_aa: CASSPRGDYGYTF; cdr3_nt: TGTGCCAGCAGCCCTCGGGGGGACTATGGCTACACCTTC
j_call: TRBJ1-5; d_call: .; v_call: TRBV7-2; clone_size: .; cdr3_aa: CASSPTQRSQPQHF; cdr3_nt: TGTGCCAGCAGCCCAACCCAGCGGAGTCAGCCCCAGCATTTT
j_call: TRBJ2-2; d_call: .; v_call: TRBV5-1; clone_size: .; cdr3_aa: CASSLDRTVGELFF; cdr3_nt: TGCGCCAGCAGCTTGGACAGGACGGTCGGGGAGCTGTTTTTT
j_call: TRBJ1-2; d_call: TRBD1; v_call: TRBV6-5; clone_size: .; cdr3_aa: CASAKGLAGGYGYTF; cdr3_nt: TGTGCCAGCGCTAAAGGGCTGGCAGGGGGCTATGGCTACACCTTC
j_call: TRBJ1-5; d_call: .; v_call: TRBV5-1; clone_size: .; cdr3_aa: CASSLVANYHYSNQPQHF; cdr3_nt: TGCGCCAGCAGCTTGGTGGCGAACTATCATTACTCCAATCAGCCCCAGCATTTT
j_call: TRBJ2-7; d_call: TRBD1; v_call: TRBV19; clone_size: few; cdr3_aa: CASSIDRDGEQYF; cdr3_nt: TGTGCCAGTAGTATTGACAGGGATGGCGAGCAGTACTTC
j_call: TRBJ2-3; d_call: TRBD1; v_call: TRBV11-3; clone_size: .; cdr3_aa: CASSLDPGQGTDTQYF; cdr3_nt: TGTGCCAGCAGCTTAGATCCCGGACAGGGGACAGATACGCAGTATTTT
j_call: TRBJ2-5; d_call: .; v_call: TRBV5-1; clone_size: .; cdr3_aa: CASSRQEETQYF; cdr3_nt: TGCGCCAGCAGCCGACAGGAAGAGACCCAGTACTTC
j_call: TRBJ2-1; d_call: TRBD2; v_call: TRBV29-1; clone_size: .; cdr3_aa: CSVEGTSGGAHEQFF; cdr3_nt: TGCAGCGTTGAAGGCACTAGCGGGGGGGCCCATGAGCAGTTCTTC
j_call: TRBJ2-1; d_call: .; v_call: TRBV9; clone_size: .; cdr3_aa: CASSPLNRDPYNEQFF; cdr3_nt: TGTGCCAGCAGCCCCCTGAACAGGGACCCCTACAATGAGCAGTTCTTC
j_call: TRBJ1-2; d_call: .; v_call: TRBV2; clone_size: .; cdr3_aa: CASSDGQGNYGYTF; cdr3_nt: TGTGCCAGCAGTGACGGTCAGGGGAACTATGGCTACACCTTC
j_call: TRBJ1-1; d_call: .; v_call: TRBV6-1; clone_size: once; cdr3_aa: CASSEWGAETEAFF; cdr3_nt: TGTGCCAGCAGTGAATGGGGGGCAGAAACTGAAGCTTTCTTT
j_call: TRBJ1-2; d_call: .; v_call: TRBV5-6; clone_size: .; cdr3_aa: CASSLDRSQFGYTF; cdr3_nt: TGTGCCAGCAGCTTGGACAGGAGTCAATTTGGCTACACCTTC
j_call: TRBJ2-5; d_call: .; v_call: TRBV24-1; clone_size: .; cdr3_aa: CATSDFPNNDQTFEETQYF; cdr3_nt: TGTGCCACCAGTGATTTCCCCAACAACGATCAGACATTCGAGGAGACCCAGTACTTC
j_call: TRBJ1-5; d_call: TRBD1; v_call: TRBV14; clone_size: .; cdr3_aa: CASSQDRTGGRNQPQHF; cdr3_nt: TGTGCCAGCAGCCAAGATCGGACAGGGGGCCGCAATCAGCCCCAGCATTTT
j_call: TRBJ1-4; d_call: TRBD1; v_call: TRBV29-1; clone_size: .; cdr3_aa: CSVTGTGGATNEKLFF; cdr3_nt: TGCAGCGTAACCGGGACAGGGGGAGCAACTAATGAAAAACTGTTTTTT
j_call: TRBJ2-2; d_call: .; v_call: TRBV19; clone_size: .; cdr3_aa: CASSIDRVPGELFF; cdr3_nt: TGTGCCAGTAGTATAGACAGGGTACCCGGGGAGCTGTTTTTT
j_call: TRBJ1-1; d_call: .; v_call: TRBV5-5; clone_size: .; cdr3_aa: CASSFTGQGRGYTEAFF; cdr3_nt: TGTGCCAGCAGCTTTACAGGGCAGGGGAGAGGGTACACTGAAGCTTTCTTT
j_call: TRBJ2-1; d_call: .; v_call: TRBV18; clone_size: .; cdr3_aa: CASSPGLWGNEQFF; cdr3_nt: TGTGCCAGCTCACCGGGACTCTGGGGGAATGAGCAGTTCTTC
j_call: TRBJ1-1; d_call: TRBD1; v_call: TRBV7-8; clone_size: .; cdr3_aa: CASSSLAGTGGTEAFF; cdr3_nt: TGTGCCAGCAGCTCCCTAGCCGGGACAGGGGGCACTGAAGCTTTCTTT
j_call: TRBJ2-2; d_call: TRBD2; v_call: TRBV28; clone_size: .; cdr3_aa: CASRQTSGDTGELFF; cdr3_nt: TGTGCCAGCAGGCAAACTAGCGGGGACACCGGGGAGCTGTTTTTT
j_call: TRBJ1-6; d_call: .; v_call: TRBV30; clone_size: .; cdr3_aa: CAWSVGGDSPLHF; cdr3_nt: TGTGCCTGGAGTGTAGGAGGGGATTCACCCCTCCACTTT
j_call: TRBJ2-5; d_call: .; v_call: TRBV7-2; clone_size: .; cdr3_aa: CASSLALTGQETQYF; cdr3_nt: TGTGCCAGCAGCTTAGCTCTGACTGGCCAAGAGACCCAGTACTTC
j_call: TRBJ1-1; d_call: .; v_call: TRBV5-1; clone_size: once; cdr3_aa: CASSFGGIGNTEAFF; cdr3_nt: TGCGCCAGCAGCTTCGGCGGGATCGGGAACACTGAAGCTTTCTTT